The next 9 T cell receptor beta chains were all read from a single sample in a study of T-cell memory formation after mild COVID-19. A single record per CDR3 protein comes from TCRdb applying MiXCR to the 5' RACE reads. This sample has 350,000 to 450,000 distinct CDR3 sequences, with 13% to 15% found just once. The sample consisted of PBMCs or a T cell subset sorted from them (not recorded which). These receptor sequences come from a man younger than 35 who had mild COVID-19 (a few samples of this study predate the infection). Cell type and time point are not known.

This chain connects TRBV7-2 to TRBJ2-5, with 16 bases that match TRBD2. V lost 5 bases to trimming and J lost 5 bases; unmatched junction nucleotides: 11. This CDR3 comprises 18 residues. The germline V gene has CDR1 SGHTA and CDR2 FQGNSA. Here the CDR3 DNA reads TGTGCCAGCAGCCCCCCGGGACTAGCGGGGGGGCCGAAGGAGACCCAGTACTTC. The encoded protein is CASSPPGLAGGPKETQYF.

The table lists this clonotype with a few counts. The rearrangement joins TRBV7-2 to TRBJ2-7, with D unresolved. The CDR3 has 14 residues. Germline CDR1 is SGHTA and CDR2 is FQGNSA. V lost 1 base, J lost 4 bases, and 11 bases lay in between. The CDR3 loop is CASSLVHSKYEQYF. The CDR3 DNA sequence: TGTGCCAGCAGCTTAGTGCACAGCAAGTACGAGCAGTACTTC.

The V gene is TRBV2, the J gene TRBJ2-7, with 13 bases aligning to TRBD2. Germline V gene sequence: CDR1 SNHLY, CDR2 FYNNEI. The ends lost 3 bases at V and 3 bases at J; junction bases unmatched: 5. The CDR3 length is 16 residues. DNA for the CDR3: TGTGCCAGCAGTGAGGCGGGACTAGCGGGGTTCTACGAGCAGTACTTC. This sequence encodes CASSEAGLAGFYEQYF.

This clonotype occurred a few times. This chain links TRBV7-9 with TRBJ1-5; 7 nucleotides align to TRBD1. Germline assignment: CDR1 SEHNR and CDR2 FQNEAQ (reference sequence). The CDR3 has 16 residues. V lost 5 bases to trimming and J lost 5 bases; unmatched junction nucleotides: 12. CDR3 DNA: TGTGCCAGCAGCGCAGCAGACAGGGATAGGTATCAGCCCCAGCATTTT. Translated, it gives CASSAADRDRYQPQHF.

This rearrangement joins TRBV5-1 to TRBJ2-1; TRBD2 agrees at 8 bases. Germline V gene lookup returns CDR1 SGHRS and CDR2 YFSETQ. CDR3 length equals 15 residues. V was clipped by 5 bases and J by 8 bases; unmatched bases: 12. The CDR3 loop is CASSALAGPDYEQFF. The CDR3 DNA reads as TGCGCCAGCAGTGCTCTAGCGGGCCCGGACTATGAGCAGTTCTTC.

This clonotype was detected a few times. The chain uses TRBV20-1 and TRBJ2-3; tentatively, D is TRBD2 (6 bases). The CDR3 loop spans 14 amino acids. Trimming shortened V by 5 bases and J by 2 bases, and 14 bases separated the two germline ends. Germline assignment: CDR1 DFQATT and CDR2 SNEGSKA (reference sequence). In DNA, the CDR3 is TGCAGTGCTCGGGGGACCGAGACCACAGATACGCAGTATTTT. It translates to CSARGTETTDTQYF.

This clonotype was counted a few times. V is TRBV11-3 and J is TRBJ2-1, with TRBD2 matching over 13 bases. The CDR3 extends over 17 amino acids. The germline V gene has CDR1 SGHNT and CDR2 YENEEA. The junction had 12 bases not matched to a gene; V was cut back by 4 bases and J by 9 bases. The CDR3 is CASSSVPTSGGAGEQFF. The CDR3 DNA reads TGTGCCAGCAGCTCAGTCCCCACTAGCGGGGGGGCCGGTGAGCAGTTCTTC.

This clonotype was picked up many times. The rearrangement links TRBV20-1 to TRBJ1-5; D ambiguous. Germline V gives CDR1 DFQATT, CDR2 SNEGSKA (reference sequence). V shed 5 bases and J shed 3 bases, with 8 bases lying between them. The CDR3 spans 12 residues. The CDR3 region is CSAPVPNQPQHF. Written as DNA, the CDR3 is TGCAGTGCTCCCGTCCCCAATCAGCCCCAGCATTTT.

The chain couples TRBV11-3 to TRBJ2-2, with D unresolved. The V and J ends lost 5 bases and 4 bases respectively, with 8 bases between them. The CDR3 spans 13 residues. In germline, CDR1 is SGHNT, CDR2 YENEEA. CDR3 DNA: TGTGCCAGCAGCAAGGACGGCACCGGGGAGCTGTTTTTT. Translating it yields CASSKDGTGELFF. The variable domain in full, completed from reference TRBV11-3 and TRBJ2-2, reads EAGVVQSPRYKIIEKKQPVAFWCNPISGHNTLYWYLQNLGQGPELLIRYENEEAVDDSQLPKDRFSAERLKGVDSTLKIQPAELGDSAVYLCASSKDGTGELFFGEGSRLTVL.